Listed below are T cell receptor beta chains from one sample, sequenced in a study of regulatory T cells in long-lasting Graves disease. One entry per CDR3 protein results from TCRdb running MiXCR on the multiplex PCR reads. This sample has around 500,000 distinct CDR3 sequences, with under 25% found just once. The sample was peripheral blood mononuclear cells (PBMCs), taken when the disease was refractory, from a patient treated with antithyroid drugs. Receptor source: a female donor with Graves disease. Both conserved end residues are part of each CDR3. Each record gives: clone size, D gene, J gene, V gene, CDR3 DNA, CDR3 protein. A D gene is named only where the DNA matches it firmly. Clone size is given for some rows only: seen once, a few or many times, or a class if the clone is expanded.

abundance: few; d_gene: -; j_gene: TRBJ1-1; v_gene: TRBV29-1; CDR3nt: TGCAGCGTTGAACGGGAGGTTGGCGCTTTCTTT; CDR3aa: CSVEREVGAFF
abundance: many; d_gene: -; j_gene: TRBJ1-5; v_gene: TRBV28; CDR3nt: TGTGCCAGCAGTTTAGGGACTGGAGACATGCGGGGCAATCAGCCCCAGCATTTT; CDR3aa: CASSLGTGDMRGNQPQHF
abundance: few; d_gene: -; j_gene: TRBJ1-1; v_gene: TRBV7-9; CDR3nt: TGTGCCAGCAGCTTAGGCCTTCGCACCGAAGCTTTCTTT; CDR3aa: CASSLGLRTEAFF
abundance: few; d_gene: TRBD2; j_gene: TRBJ2-1; v_gene: TRBV24-1; CDR3nt: TGTGCCACCAGTGGACCGGGACTAGGGCTCGTCAATGAGCAGTTCTTC; CDR3aa: CATSGPGLGLVNEQFF
abundance: -; d_gene: -; j_gene: TRBJ2-1; v_gene: TRBV11-3; CDR3nt: TGTGCCAGCAGCTTAGAACGGGCAGCCTACAATGAGCAGTTCTTC; CDR3aa: CASSLERAAYNEQFF
abundance: -; d_gene: TRBD2; j_gene: TRBJ2-5; v_gene: TRBV7-8; CDR3nt: TGTGCCAGCAGCCACTCCGGACCCCGACTAGCGGGAGGGAAGTACCAAGAGACCCAGTACTTC; CDR3aa: CASSHSGPRLAGGKYQETQYF
abundance: once; d_gene: TRBD2; j_gene: TRBJ2-7; v_gene: TRBV4-2; CDR3nt: TGTGCCAGCAGCCAGGGGACTAGCGCCGTATTCTCCTACGAGCAGTACTTC; CDR3aa: CASSQGTSAVFSYEQYF
abundance: few; d_gene: -; j_gene: TRBJ2-5; v_gene: TRBV9; CDR3nt: TGTGCCAGCAGCTTGGCTGGGCCCGAGACCCAGTACTTC; CDR3aa: CASSLAGPETQYF
abundance: many; d_gene: -; j_gene: TRBJ1-1; v_gene: TRBV6-1; CDR3nt: TGTGCCAGCAGTGAACAGTGGGTGACAGGGAACACTGAAGCTTTCTTT; CDR3aa: CASSEQWVTGNTEAFF
abundance: many; d_gene: -; j_gene: TRBJ1-2; v_gene: TRBV15; CDR3nt: TGTGCCACCAGCAGAGATCGGGCAGCCAGCTATGGCTACACCTTC; CDR3aa: CATSRDRAASYGYTF
abundance: few; d_gene: -; j_gene: TRBJ1-6; v_gene: TRBV7-2; CDR3nt: TGTGCCAGCAGCTTTGGTCGGGACCGGGGGTATAATTCACCCCTCCACTTT; CDR3aa: CASSFGRDRGYNSPLHF
abundance: -; d_gene: -; j_gene: TRBJ2-6; v_gene: TRBV2; CDR3nt: TGTGCCAGCAGCTTCTCCCCCCCAGGGGCCCCTAGCTCTGGGGCCAACGTCCTGACTTTC; CDR3aa: CASSFSPPGAPSSGANVLTF
abundance: many; d_gene: -; j_gene: TRBJ1-1; v_gene: TRBV6-1; CDR3nt: TGTGCCAGCGGTCCAGGGTACACTGAAGCTTTCTTT; CDR3aa: CASGPGYTEAFF
abundance: many; d_gene: TRBD1; j_gene: TRBJ2-2; v_gene: TRBV24-1; CDR3nt: TGTGCCACCAGTGATTATACAGGGGACACCGGGGAGCTGTTTTTT; CDR3aa: CATSDYTGDTGELFF
abundance: many; d_gene: -; j_gene: TRBJ2-7; v_gene: TRBV7-9; CDR3nt: TGTGCCAGCAGCCCCTGGCGAGGTTACGAGCAGTACTTC; CDR3aa: CASSPWRGYEQYF
abundance: many; d_gene: TRBD1; j_gene: TRBJ1-5; v_gene: TRBV2; CDR3nt: TGTGCCAGCAGTAAGACAGGGACTCAGCCCCAGCATTTT; CDR3aa: CASSKTGTQPQHF
abundance: many; d_gene: -; j_gene: TRBJ2-7; v_gene: TRBV12-3/TRBV12-4; CDR3nt: TGTGCCAGCAGGCCGACTCCTTCCTACGAGCAGTACTTC; CDR3aa: CASRPTPSYEQYF
abundance: few; d_gene: -; j_gene: TRBJ1-1; v_gene: TRBV27; CDR3nt: TGTGCCAGCAGTTTATCAAAGATGAACACTGAAGCTTTCTTT; CDR3aa: CASSLSKMNTEAFF
abundance: many; d_gene: -; j_gene: TRBJ1-1; v_gene: TRBV6-9; CDR3nt: TGTGCCAGCAGTTGGGGGGGGGAATTGGGCCCTAACACTGAAGCTTTCTTT; CDR3aa: CASSWGGELGPNTEAFF
abundance: -; d_gene: -; j_gene: TRBJ2-7; v_gene: TRBV4-2; CDR3nt: TGTGCCAGCAGCCAAGTTGAAAGGCGCTACGAGCAGTACTTC; CDR3aa: CASSQVERRYEQYF
abundance: few; d_gene: -; j_gene: TRBJ1-4; v_gene: TRBV6-1; CDR3nt: TGTGCCAGCGCCCTTAGGGGAAAACTGTTTTTT; CDR3aa: CASALRGKLFF
abundance: -; d_gene: TRBD1; j_gene: TRBJ1-2; v_gene: TRBV9; CDR3nt: TGTGCCAGCAGCGTAGGGAACAGGGGAAGTGGCTACACCTTC; CDR3aa: CASSVGNRGSGYTF